The next 5 T cell receptor beta chains were all read from a single sample in a study of identical twins. TCRdb itself ran the 5' RACE reads through MiXCR, one entry per CDR3 protein. The table includes around 1.7 million distinct CDR3 sequences, under 35% detected once. Sequencing was done on a sample of cord blood. These receptors originate from a newborn girl in good health.

This clonotype was found many times. The V and J genes are TRBV6-5 and TRBJ1-1; no clear D gene. The CDR3 runs 11 residues. Germline assignment: CDR1 MNHEY and CDR2 SVGAGI. Between the trimmed V and J ends, which lost 2 bases and 5 bases, there was a span of 3 bases. CDR3 DNA sequence: TGTGCCAGCAGTTACAGGACTGAAGCTTTCTTT. It translates to CASSYRTEAFF.

This chain connects TRBV20-1 to TRBJ1-4; a possible D gene is TRBD1 (5 bases). V was trimmed by 4 bases and J by 7 bases, leaving 10 bases between them. The CDR3 runs 12 residues. CDR1 is DFQATT, CDR2 SNEGSKA, per germline (reference sequence). The CDR3 loop is CSANGRAEKLFF. The DNA of the CDR3 is TGCAGTGCTAACGGCAGGGCTGAAAAACTGTTTTTT.

V is TRBV14 and J is TRBJ1-4, with D unclear. V gave up 0 bases and J gave up 15 bases, with 14 bases separating them. CDR1 is SGHDN, CDR2 FVKESK, per germline. CDR3 length: 13 amino acids. CDR3 DNA: TGTGCCAGCAGCCAAGATCCGAGGGTCGCCTTGTTTTTT. Protein: CASSQDPRVALFF.

V and J are TRBV9 and TRBJ1-3; 8 nucleotides align to TRBD1. V shed 4 bases and J 4 bases; nucleotides not matched to a gene: 4. The length of the CDR3 is 14 residues. Germline-derived CDR1 and CDR2 are SGDLS and YYNGEE. In DNA, the CDR3 is TGTGCCAGCAGCTCCCGGGACAGGGGAAACACCATATATTTT. Translating it yields CASSSRDRGNTIYF. Supplemented by reference TRBV9 and TRBJ1-3, the full variable domain reads DSGVTQTPKHLITATGQRVTLRCSPRSGDLSVYWYQQSLDQGLQFLIQYYNGEERAKGNILERFSAQQFPDLHSELNLSSLELGDSALYFCASSSRDRGNTIYFGEGSWLTVV.

The gene calls are TRBV3-1 and TRBJ1-1; D is perhaps TRBD1 (5 bases). The CDR3 loop spans 15 amino acids. V lost 1 base and J lost 5, with 14 bases in between. Germline-derived CDR1 and CDR2 are LGHDT and YNNKEL (reference sequence). CDR3 DNA: TGTGCCAGCAGCCAAGGCTCGGCAGGGAGGACTGAAGCTTTCTTT. Its translation: CASSQGSAGRTEAFF.